This T cell receptor (beta chain) was captured by sequencing in a study of CD8 T cells in Susac syndrome. Germline CDR1 and CDR2: SGHRS and YFSETQ. The V end lost 0 bases, the J end lost 2 bases, and 12 bases lay between the germline ends. The CDR3 length is 16 residues. Random hexamers were used to reverse transcribe the RNA input (about 0.45 to 1 ug). A multiplex approach, immunoSEQ multiplex PCR, amplified TCR beta CDR3 across 54 Vbeta and 13 Jbeta. Each CDR3 protein is one row after TCRdb ran MiXCR on the immunoSEQ multiplex PCR reads. The sample gives 140,000 to 150,000 distinct CDR3 sequences, approximately 94% of which show up once; over 0.07% is in the top ten. The control participants were healthy donors, and these controls were matched with respect to both age and sex. The TEMRA cells underwent FACS enrichment, while the CD8+ and CD4+ T cells underwent negative isolation.

The TCR sequence derives from a human donor in good health. This sequence joins TRBV5-1 and TRBJ1-5; no clear D gene. Input material: CD4+ T cells from PBMCs. The CDR3 region is CASSLVPGPGNQPQHF. The CDR3 DNA reads as TGCGCCAGCAGCTTGGTTCCGGGTCCGGGCAATCAGCCCCAGCATTTT.